This T cell receptor beta chain appears in the sequencing data of a study of blood T cell repertoires in COVID-19. In the study overall: PBMCs, B-cell-depleted T cells, or T cells were the source of the cDNA or gDNA that made up the material.

In the source study's methods: Using reference gene primer amplification, nucleated cell counts were estimated. Clones were read by immunoSEQ multiplex PCR, and TCRdb kept only the in-frame ones, dropping some. V, J and clone size reflect that table, while D and trimming were determined from the DNA. Of about 29,000 clones listed, approximately 83% are singletons. V was clipped by 4 bases and J by 4 bases; unmatched bases: 5. CDR3 length: 14 residues. CDR1 is SGDLS, CDR2 YYNGEE, per germline. During active infection, Seattle patients enrolled and were then monitored through disease. Sample: peripheral blood. This clonotype was sampled from a woman at least 80 years old with COVID-19, enrolled during active disease. The chain combines TRBV9 with TRBJ1-1; the match to TRBD1 covers 9 bases. The CDR3 DNA sequence: TGTGCCAGCAGCTTAAGACAGGGGGGCACTGAAGCTTTCTTT. Translated: CASSLRQGGTEAFF.